This T cell receptor beta chain originates from a study of shared clonotypes between healthy human individuals (TCRdb year 2020). With regard to the full study: Three men and two women, aged 18 to 49 years, made up the cohort. For each donor, CD4 naive and CD4 memory were each given three plates, CD8 naive was given two plates, and CD8 memory was given one plate. Different laboratories and diverse techniques were used to prepare libraries and sequence TCR repertoires, to increase sequencing depth and limit assay-specific biases. To estimate repertoire size and how much clonotypes are shared between individuals, the study performed deep sequencing of blood TCR repertoires from a few healthy adults. Each donor's leukapheresis produced roughly between roughly 0.85 and 9 billion PBMCs.

On the study overall, not on this receptor specifically: About 5% of naive CD4, 3.5% of naive CD8, approximately 2% of memory CD4, and more than 0.35% of memory CD8 clonotypes were shared across a handful of donors. Even with the large sequencing depth, rarefaction of the sorted-subset datasets indicated that sequencing was incomplete. Larger estimated clonotype richness was generally found for naive subsets than for memory subsets. Sampling was limited to blood, and TCR repertoires in tissue likely differ from TCR repertoires in blood. Compared with non-shared clonotypes, clonotypes shared by all four sorted-subset donors had higher generation probabilities. Because the study included a small number of donors, the genetic and exposure-history diversity represented was limited. Pairwise subsampling indicated that sequencing depth was expected to affect the degree of clonotype sharing among donors.

Using the deep immunoSEQ assay, TCR CDR3 regions were amplified from genomic DNA by multiplex PCR. Extracted genomic DNA from each cell subset was distributed evenly across all wells of several immunoSEQ 96-well plates, and each plate was treated as a replicate. For sorted subsets, each replicate PCR was loaded with 200 to 250 ng genomic DNA, equivalent to about 30,000 T cell genomes. Purified libraries were quantified with a Qubit 3.0 fluorometer, sized on a Bioanalyzer 2100, and re-quantified with the KAPA Library Quantification kit. Each immunoSEQ 96-well plate was sequenced on its own single-read 150-cycle Illumina NextSeq 550 flow cell. The authors processed their data as follows. Because the immunoSEQ output held only junctional sequences and lacked quality scores, the filtering could not match the filtering applied to full-length reads. To assign V/J genes and CDR3, sequences were annotated using PyIR, a Python wrapper for IgBLAST v1.9, with IMGT germline references. Any read was removed if the V/J assignment was weak (E-value above 1e-6), the CDR3 was missing, or the read contained stop codons, out-of-frame junctions, or ambiguous translated residues. A V3J clonotype was defined by an identical inferred V gene, J gene, and CDR3 amino acid sequence. The percentage overlap between two repertoires was calculated by dividing the number of shared unique clonotypes by the size of the smaller repertoire. RTK rarefaction, the Chao1 estimator, and Recon v2.1 estimates of unobserved clonotypes were used to assess repertoire richness. Generation probabilities for all TCRbeta clonotypes obtained by the gDNA method from four donors were computed using OLGA. TCRdb limited this immuneACCESS table to in-frame rearrangements with V and J called. A share of clones is missing; checked studies link under half to unresolved V genes, and the rest is unexplained. The V and J calls and clone size are taken from that table; D and trimming were inferred from the DNA. Within this sample are approximately 2,000,000 clones, with approximately 90% of them counted one time only. The ten top clones hold 0.37% of the sample.

Relative to germline, V is 4 bases shorter and J is 1 base shorter, with 7 bases between their ends. The CDR3 numbers 13 residues from cysteine through phenylalanine. Only CDR3 DNA is held: 39 bases, read in frame from base 1. As encoded in the germline V gene, CDR1 is MNHNS while CDR2 is SASEGT. Donors were healthy HIV-negative adults with no recently reported acute infections or vaccinations. Every donor was a Caucasian adult residing in Nashville, Tennessee, USA. CD4+ T cells were enriched by magnetic negative selection; naive cells were then positively selected on CD45RA, and the negative fraction formed the memory subset. Blood was collected by leukapheresis, and PBMCs were isolated by Ficoll-Histopaque density gradient centrifugation and then cryopreserved in liquid nitrogen vapor phase. Analytical flow cytometry was used to check the purity and quantity of every magnetically sorted T cell population. Genomic DNA was isolated from every sorted fraction and measured by UV absorbance on a Nanodrop 2000c.

For this clone: Its antigen target is currently unknown. Base-call qualities are not available, and no considerably larger clone is one nucleotide away.

This chain joins TRBV6-1 to TRBJ1-2; the D gene identity is not certain. The source is a man aged 18 to 29 in good health. Some clones in this sample may be carry-over from other donors' samples. The sample comprised naive CD4+ T cells from PBMCs. The label giving this sample's cell subset or site can be read as: CD45RA+ positively selected. DNA sequence: TGTGCCAGCAGTGCCACCTTTAACTATGGCTACACCTTC. Its protein reads: CASSATFNYGYTF.